This TCR beta chain was documented in a study of blood T cell repertoires in COVID-19. V was trimmed by 6 bases and J by 1 base, leaving 22 bases between them. Germline CDR1 SQVTM, CDR2 ANQGSEA. This CDR3 is 16 amino acids long. TCRdb's copy holds only in-frame clones and misses some; the assay was immunoSEQ multiplex PCR. This sample has 200,000 or so clones, with roughly four fifths found just once. This chain joins TRBV29-1 and TRBJ2-7, with D possibly being TRBD2 (5 bases). This receptor was identified in a man aged 35 to 55 who had recovered from COVID-19. Input material: PBMCs or T cells enriched from blood (not recorded which). The DNA of the CDR3 is TGCAGCGTCTCCGGGGAATTGACCTTCGATTCCTACGAGCAGTACTTC. Encoded protein: CSVSGELTFDSYEQYF.